These 17 T cell receptor beta chains share one sample of origin, sequenced in a study of T cell repertoires in cytomegalovirus infection (dated by TCRdb to about 2019). The sequencing machine was an Illumina HiSeq 1500. TCRdb ran its own pipeline on the public reads, namely fastp trimming at Q25 and MiXCR clone calling, and kept in-frame beta chains. Each CDR3 protein appears once, grouped with its most common genes and DNA. A total of fewer than 700,000 distinct CDR3 sequences appear in this sample, 20% to 25% of them only once. The ten largest clones represent approximately 8% of the sample. The sample was CD8+ T cells from PBMCs. Receptors originate from a human donor in good health (CMV status not recorded). Some clones in this sample may be carry-over from other donors' samples.

The V call is TRBV2, the J call TRBJ2-7; TRBD2 matches 10 bases. Germline CDR1 and CDR2: SNHLY and FYNNEI. J gave up 2 bases and V 3 bases, and 10 bases lay outside the gene matches. The CDR3 length is 17 residues. CDR3 in amino acids: CASSDPLAGDTAYEQYF. CDR3 DNA sequence: TGTGCCAGCAGTGATCCCCTAGCGGGGGATACCGCCTACGAGCAGTACTTC.

This clonotype was observed many times. The chain employs TRBV28 and TRBJ1-2; D ambiguous. CDR3 length equals 13 residues. The germline V gene encodes CDR1 MDHEN and CDR2 SYDVKM. The V and J ends lost 3 bases and 4 bases respectively, with 9 bases between them. CDR3 nucleotide sequence: TGTGCCAGCAGTTTTGGCACCCTCTATGGCTACACCTTC. This translates into CASSFGTLYGYTF.

V and J are TRBV29-1 and TRBJ2-3, with D hard to call. CDR1 and CDR2 (germline): SQVTM, ANQGSEA. The germline V and J ends were trimmed by 4 bases and 0 bases, with 8 bases remaining between them. This CDR3 is 13 amino acids long. CDR3 DNA sequence: TGCAGCGTTGCAGTTGTGAGCACAGATACGCAGTATTTT. This translates into CSVAVVSTDTQYF.

This rearrangement joins TRBV20-1 to TRBJ2-3, with TRBD2 matching 7 bases. V was pared by 5 bases and J by 2 bases, with 10 bases of the junction left unmatched. This CDR3 has 15 amino acids. Germline V gives CDR1 DFQATT, CDR2 SNEGSKA (reference sequence). CDR3 in amino acids: CSAGGGEPFTDTQYF. The CDR3 bases are TGCAGTGCTGGGGGGGGGGAACCTTTCACAGATACGCAGTATTTT.

This clonotype has a count of ten or more. The gene calls are TRBV7-2 and TRBJ2-1; 9 nucleotides agree with TRBD2. Germline trimming cut 11 bases from V and 2 bases from J; bases unmatched to any gene: 4. This CDR3 region has 13 residues. CDR1 and CDR2 from the germline V gene are SGHTA and FQGNSA. The CDR3 sequence is CAGSGGAYNEQFF. DNA of the CDR3: TGTGCCGGTAGCGGGGGTGCCTACAATGAGCAGTTCTTC. The full variable domain, its missing parts supplied by reference TRBV7-2 and TRBJ2-1, is GAGVSQSPSNKVTEKGKDVELRCDPISGHTALYWYRQSLGQGLEFLIYFQGNSAPDKSGLPSDRFSAERTGGSVSTLTIQRTQQEDSAVYLCAGSGGAYNEQFFGPGTRLTVL.

This chain uses TRBV6-6 with TRBJ2-5; no firm D call. CDR1 and CDR2 (germline): MNHNY, SVGAGI (reference sequence). The length of the CDR3 is 15 residues. V was pared by 4 bases and J by 0 bases, with 12 bases between. The DNA for the CDR3 is TGTGCCAGCAGTTCGCAGACTGGAAACCAAGAGACCCAGTACTTC. This gives the protein CASSSQTGNQETQYF.

This clonotype came up a few times. The V gene is TRBV15, the J gene TRBJ2-1, with D tentatively TRBD2 (5 bases). The V gene lost 1 base and the J gene lost 10 bases, with 11 bases spanning the gap. The CDR3 covers 13 residues. Germline V gene lookup returns CDR1 LNHNV and CDR2 YYDKDF (reference sequence). The CDR3 loop is CATSRALIAEQFF. The CDR3 DNA sequence: TGTGCCACCAGCAGAGCCTTGATAGCGGAGCAGTTCTTC.

The chain links TRBV28 to TRBJ2-1; D perhaps matches TRBD2 (5 bases). The CDR3 spans 16 residues. V dropped 5 bases and J dropped 11 bases, with 25 bases sitting between them. Germline assignment: CDR1 MDHEN and CDR2 SYDVKM. As DNA, the CDR3 is TGTGCCAGCAGTACCCTAAGAGGAGGCGATAGATTCAAGCAGTTCTTC. The encoded protein is CASSTLRGGDRFKQFF.

This clonotype was counted ten times or more. The chain recombines TRBV12-3 or TRBV12-4 with TRBJ2-1, with D perhaps matching TRBD2 (6 bases). V was cut by 7 bases and J by 0 bases, with 16 bases left in between. CDR3 length: 16 residues. The CDR3 reads CASTSEGPPSYNEQFF. Here the CDR3 DNA reads TGTGCCAGCACCTCGGAGGGACCACCCTCCTACAATGAGCAGTTCTTC.

This clonotype occurred many times. CDR3 DNA sequence: TGTGCCAGCGCGGCCCCTGCGGGCACCGGGGAGCTGTTTTTT. Translating it yields CASAAPAGTGELFF. The genes are TRBV11-1 and TRBJ2-2, with a possible D match to TRBD2 (5 bases). CDR3 length equals 14 residues. The germline gives CDR1 SGHAT, CDR2 FQDESV (reference sequence). V lost 8 bases and J lost 4, with 14 bases in between.

This clonotype was seen more than once but under ten times. This chain connects TRBV28 to TRBJ2-3, with D uncertain. Germline lookup yields CDR1 MDHEN and CDR2 SYDVKM. This CDR3 spans 14 amino acids. V was clipped by 5 bases and J by 1 base, with 10 bases between them. The CDR3 DNA sequence: TGTGCCAGCAGTGGAGAGCAGGGCACAGATACGCAGTATTTT. Translating gives CASSGEQGTDTQYF.

The V gene is TRBV15, the J gene TRBJ1-5, with no clear D. Trimming pared 6 bases from V and 4 bases from J, leaving 13 bases between. CDR1 is LNHNV, CDR2 YYDKDF, per germline (reference sequence). The CDR3 has 14 amino acids. CDR3 residues: CATRLSGYNQPQHF. For the CDR3, the DNA is TGTGCCACCAGACTATCAGGTTATAATCAGCCCCAGCATTTT.

V is TRBV20-1 and J is TRBJ2-1; weak D call: TRBD1 (6 bases). V was shortened by 4 bases and J by 5 bases, with 12 bases between the two germline ends. Germline CDR1 reads DFQATT; CDR2 reads SNEGSKA (reference sequence). This CDR3 has 13 amino acids. In DNA form, the CDR3 reads TGCAGTGCTACAGGGGACACCGACAATGAGCAGTTCTTC. Translation: CSATGDTDNEQFF.

This clonotype occurred many times. This chain uses TRBV10-3 with TRBJ2-2; the D is unclear. Germline CDR1 ENHRY, CDR2 SYGVKD. There are 13 residues in the CDR3. The V end lost 7 bases, the J end lost 1 base, and 7 bases lay between the germline ends. This CDR3 is CAITSENTGELFF. The CDR3 coding sequence is TGTGCCATCACGAGCGAGAACACCGGGGAGCTGTTTTTT.

The chain has TRBV12-3 or TRBV12-4 and TRBJ1-4, with D possibly being TRBD1 (6 bases). V shed 1 base and J shed 8 bases, with 17 bases lying between them. The CDR3 is 16 amino acids. In DNA form, the CDR3 reads TGTGCCAGCAGTTTAGTCTCAGGGCTGAGGGGGGAAAAACTGTTTTTT. This sequence encodes CASSLVSGLRGEKLFF.

The J gene is TRBJ2-4, the V gene TRBV7-9; 9 bases are shared with TRBD1. Losses at the gene ends were 11 bases for V and 8 bases for J; bases not matched to a gene: 16. Germline V gene lookup returns CDR1 SEHNR and CDR2 FQNEAQ (reference sequence). This CDR3 has 15 amino acids. CDR3 in DNA: TGTGCCGTCCTCTTAAGGGGACAGGGTACTCACATTCAGTACTTC. Translation gives CAVLLRGQGTHIQYF.

As to this clonotype: A much larger clone sits a single nucleotide away, making a read error possible. The chain combines TRBV7-8 with TRBJ2-1; 16 positions agree with TRBD2. Per germline, CDR1 SGHVS and CDR2 FQNEAQ. The CDR3 covers 16 residues. The V segment lost 4 bases and the J segment 8 bases; nucleotides outside the gene matches: 5. In nucleotides, the CDR3 is TGTGCCAGCAGCTGGGGGACTAGCGGGGGGGTGGATGAGCAGTTCTTC. This codes for CASSWGTSGGVDEQFF.